The clone carrying this T cell receptor (beta chain) was detected only once. These data come from a study of somatic mutations in cytotoxic T cells in rheumatoid arthritis. At the level of the study: T-cell populations stained with V beta antibodies were in some cases flow-sorted at nearly 100% purity, including V beta1+ cells that were sequenced for TCRB.

The repertoire was sequenced with immunoSEQ multiplex PCR; TCRdb's copy has only in-frame clones and lacks some. The sample contains more than 12,000 clones, under 95% of which appear only once. V shed 4 bases and J shed 0 bases, with 3 bases lying between them. The length of the CDR3 is 11 residues. Germline V gives CDR1 DFQATT, CDR2 SNEGSKA (reference sequence). The sequenced material came from CD4+ T cells sorted from blood. The origin of this receptor is a man aged 65 to 79 with rheumatoid arthritis. The chain joins TRBV20-1 to TRBJ1-2; no reliable D call. DNA of the CDR3: TGCAGTGCTAATACTAACTATGGCTACACCTTC. This codes for CSANTNYGYTF.